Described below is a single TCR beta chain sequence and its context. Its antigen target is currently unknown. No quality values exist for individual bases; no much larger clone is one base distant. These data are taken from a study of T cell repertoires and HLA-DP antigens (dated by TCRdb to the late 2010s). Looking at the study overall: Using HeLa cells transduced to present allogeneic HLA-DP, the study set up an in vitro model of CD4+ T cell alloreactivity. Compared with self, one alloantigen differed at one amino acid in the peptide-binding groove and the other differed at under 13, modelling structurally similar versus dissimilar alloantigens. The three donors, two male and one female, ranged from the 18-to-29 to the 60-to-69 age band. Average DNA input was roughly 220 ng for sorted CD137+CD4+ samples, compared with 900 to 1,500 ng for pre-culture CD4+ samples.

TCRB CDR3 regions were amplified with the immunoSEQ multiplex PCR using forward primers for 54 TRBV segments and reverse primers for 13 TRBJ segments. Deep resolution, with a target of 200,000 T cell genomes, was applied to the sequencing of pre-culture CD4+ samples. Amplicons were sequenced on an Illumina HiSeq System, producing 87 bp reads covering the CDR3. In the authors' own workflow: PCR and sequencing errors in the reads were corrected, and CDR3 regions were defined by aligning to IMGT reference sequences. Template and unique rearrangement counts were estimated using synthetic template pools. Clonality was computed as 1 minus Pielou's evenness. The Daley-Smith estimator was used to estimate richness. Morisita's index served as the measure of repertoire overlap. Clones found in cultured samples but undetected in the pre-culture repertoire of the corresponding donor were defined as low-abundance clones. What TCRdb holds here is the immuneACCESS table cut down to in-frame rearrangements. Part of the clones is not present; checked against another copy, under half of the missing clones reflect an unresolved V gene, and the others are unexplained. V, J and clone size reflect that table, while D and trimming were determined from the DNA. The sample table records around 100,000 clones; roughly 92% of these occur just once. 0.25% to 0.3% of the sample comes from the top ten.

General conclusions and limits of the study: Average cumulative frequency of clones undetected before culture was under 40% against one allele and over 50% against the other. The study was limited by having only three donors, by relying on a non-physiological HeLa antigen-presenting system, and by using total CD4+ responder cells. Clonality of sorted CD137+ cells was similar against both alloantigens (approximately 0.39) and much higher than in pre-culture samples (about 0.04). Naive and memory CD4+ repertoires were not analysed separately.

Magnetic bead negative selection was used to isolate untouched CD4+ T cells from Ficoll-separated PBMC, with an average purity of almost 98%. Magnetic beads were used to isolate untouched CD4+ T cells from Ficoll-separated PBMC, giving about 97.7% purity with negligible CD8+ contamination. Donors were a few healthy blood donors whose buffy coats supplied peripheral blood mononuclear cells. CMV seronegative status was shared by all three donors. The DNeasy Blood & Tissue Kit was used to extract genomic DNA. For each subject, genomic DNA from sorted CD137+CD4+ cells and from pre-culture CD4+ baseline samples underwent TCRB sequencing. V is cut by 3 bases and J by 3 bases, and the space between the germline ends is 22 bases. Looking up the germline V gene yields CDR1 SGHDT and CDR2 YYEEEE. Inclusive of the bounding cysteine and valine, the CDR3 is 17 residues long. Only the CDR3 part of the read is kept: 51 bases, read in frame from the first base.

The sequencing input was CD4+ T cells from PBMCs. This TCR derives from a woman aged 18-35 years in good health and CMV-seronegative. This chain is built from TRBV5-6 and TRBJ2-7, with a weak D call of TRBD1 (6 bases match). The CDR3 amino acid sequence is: CASSSETGLQPVYEQYV. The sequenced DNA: TGTGCCAGCAGCTCGGAGACAGGTCTCCAACCTGTCTACGAGCAGTACGTC.